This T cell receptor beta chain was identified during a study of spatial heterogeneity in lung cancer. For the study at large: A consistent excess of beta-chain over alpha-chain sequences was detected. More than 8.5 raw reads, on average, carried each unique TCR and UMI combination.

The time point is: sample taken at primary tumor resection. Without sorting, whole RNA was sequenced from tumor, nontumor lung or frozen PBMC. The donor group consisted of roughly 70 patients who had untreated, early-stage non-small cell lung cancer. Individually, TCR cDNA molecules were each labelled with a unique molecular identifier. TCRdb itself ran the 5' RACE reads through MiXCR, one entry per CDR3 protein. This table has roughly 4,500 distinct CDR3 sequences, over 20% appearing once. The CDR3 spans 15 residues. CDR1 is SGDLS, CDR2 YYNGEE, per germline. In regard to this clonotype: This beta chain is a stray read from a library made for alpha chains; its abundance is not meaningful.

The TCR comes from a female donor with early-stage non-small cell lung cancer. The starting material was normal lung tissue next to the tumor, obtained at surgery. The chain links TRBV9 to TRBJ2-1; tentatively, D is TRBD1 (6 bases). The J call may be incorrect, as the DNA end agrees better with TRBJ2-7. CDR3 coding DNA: TGTGCCAGCAGCCCTGAGGGGGTTTCCTACAATGAGCAGTACTTC. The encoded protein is CASSPEGVSYNEQYF.